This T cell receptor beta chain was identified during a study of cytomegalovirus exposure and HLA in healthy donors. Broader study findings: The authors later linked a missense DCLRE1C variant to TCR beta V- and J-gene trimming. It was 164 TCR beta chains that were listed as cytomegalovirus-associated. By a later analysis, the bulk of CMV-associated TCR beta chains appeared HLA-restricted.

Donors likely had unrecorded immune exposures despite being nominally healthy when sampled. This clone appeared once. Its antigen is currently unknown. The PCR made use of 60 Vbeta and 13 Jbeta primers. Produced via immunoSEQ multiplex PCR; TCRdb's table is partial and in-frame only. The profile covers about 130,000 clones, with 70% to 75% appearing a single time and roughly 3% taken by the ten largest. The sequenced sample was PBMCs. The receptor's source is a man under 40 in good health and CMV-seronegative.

The DNA for the CDR3 is TGCGCCAGCAGGGTGGAGGGGACGCGGGAAGAGACCCAGTACTTC. Its translation: CASRVEGTREETQYF. V usage is TRBV5-1 and J usage is TRBJ2-5; maybe TRBD2 (6 bases). V was shortened by 5 bases and J by 3 bases, with 17 bases between the two germline ends. This CDR3 spans 15 amino acids. Germline loops: CDR1 SGHRS, CDR2 YFSETQ.